The 18 T cell receptor beta chains below come from one sample, sequenced in a study of shared clonotypes between healthy human individuals. Repertoires were generated with immunoSEQ multiplex PCR, while TCRdb's copy carries only in-frame clones and drops some. Here the sample spans roughly 2 million clones, roughly 95% being singletons. Sequenced material: naive CD4+ T cells sorted from blood. Specified subset: CD45RA+ positively selected. These receptors all stem from a man younger than 30 in good health.

This clone was found a few times. The chain links TRBV7-3 to TRBJ1-5, with D possibly TRBD1 on 5 matching bases. Trimming removed 2 bases from V and 2 bases from J, with 10 bases in between. Germline CDR1 SGHTA, CDR2 FQGTGA. This CDR3 has 15 residues. The chain's CDR3 is CASSLSGSGNQPQHF. CDR3 nucleotides: TGTGCCAGCAGCTTATCAGGGTCGGGCAATCAGCCCCAGCATTTT.

As for this clone: Other DNA sequences within the sample encode an identical CDR3. V and J are TRBV6-5 and TRBJ1-5, with a weak D call TRBD1 (5 bases). CDR1 MNHEY and CDR2 SVGAGI come from the germline V gene. This CDR3 region has 12 residues. V was pared by 5 bases and J by 7 bases, with 9 bases between. The CDR3 DNA is TGTGCCAGCAGTAGGGGCGGGCAGCCCCAGCATTTT. Encoded protein: CASSRGGQPQHF.

This chain links TRBV10-2 with TRBJ2-7; 12 bases line up with TRBD1. CDR1 is WSHSY and CDR2 is SAAADI in the germline V gene. The ends lost 6 bases at V and 2 bases at J; junction bases unmatched: 2. The CDR3 has 14 amino acids. The CDR3 nucleotides read TGCGCCAGCAGAAGGGACAGGGGGCCCTACGAGCAGTACTTC. Residues: CASRRDRGPYEQYF.

V and J are TRBV6-4 and TRBJ2-3; TRBD1 aligns across 8 bases. The CDR3 runs to 13 residues. CDR1 is MRHNA, CDR2 SNTAGT, per germline. Germline trimming cut 0 bases from V and 14 bases from J; bases unmatched to any gene: 7. The chain's CDR3 is CASSDSRQGPWYF. CDR3 coding DNA: TGTGCCAGCAGTGACTCCAGACAGGGGCCTTGGTATTTT.

This sequence joins TRBV4-1 and TRBJ2-1; D not certain. Germline V gene sequence: CDR1 MGHRA, CDR2 YSYEKL. V lost 2 bases to trimming and J lost 0 bases, with 11 bases between them. The CDR3 length is 16 residues. The CDR3 loop is CASSQSQFSSYNEQFF. CDR3 coding DNA: TGCGCCAGCAGCCAATCGCAGTTTAGCTCCTACAATGAGCAGTTCTTC.

The genes are TRBV19 and TRBJ2-5; 8 bases line up with TRBD2. The CDR3 contains 15 residues. Germline-derived CDR1 and CDR2 are LNHDA and SQIVND (reference sequence). Trimming cost V 7 bases and J 1 base; bases outside gene matches: 8. As DNA, the CDR3 is TGTGCCAGTAAATCCGAGGCGGGGGGCCAAGAGACCCAGTACTTC. Its translation is CASKSEAGGQETQYF.

The V gene is TRBV7-2, the J gene TRBJ1-1, with a weak D call TRBD1 (6 bases). The ends were cut back, 1 base at V and 1 base at J, with 10 bases in the middle. This CDR3 has 15 residues. The germline V gene has CDR1 SGHTA and CDR2 FQGNSA. The CDR3 DNA reads as TGTGCCAGCAGCTTAGTAGGGGGTACGAACACTGAAGCTTTCTTT. Its translation: CASSLVGGTNTEAFF.

In this sample, this clone turned up once. The chain uses TRBV30 and TRBJ1-3; unclear D gene. Looked up from germline, CDR1 is GTSNPN and CDR2 is SVGIG (reference sequence). The V end was cut by 2 bases, the J end by 7 bases, with 21 bases between. The CDR3 is made up of 16 amino acids. The DNA for the CDR3 is TGTGCCTGGAGTACGCCACAGCAGATCTCACAGAACACCATATATTTT. Amino acid sequence: CAWSTPQQISQNTIYF.

The chain carries TRBV7-9 and TRBJ2-4; D not certain. The CDR3 is 13 amino acids. The germline V and J ends were trimmed by 4 bases and 1 base, with 5 bases remaining between them. Germline V gene data show CDR1 as SEHNR and CDR2 as FQNEAQ (reference sequence). The CDR3 sequence is CASSYSAKNIQYF. The CDR3 region has the DNA TGTGCCAGCAGCTATTCGGCCAAAAACATTCAGTACTTC.

On this clone itself: The same CDR3 also results from other DNA sequences found in this sample. The V gene is TRBV4-1, the J gene TRBJ1-1; D gene ambiguous. The CDR3 runs 14 residues. The V end lost 0 bases, the J end lost 1 base, and 6 bases lay between the germline ends. Germline CDR1 is MGHRA and CDR2 is YSYEKL. CDR3: CASSQEGRNTEAFF. CDR3 bases: TGCGCCAGCAGCCAAGAAGGTAGGAACACTGAAGCTTTCTTT.

The gene calls are TRBV19 and TRBJ2-2, with TRBD2 identical over 7 bases. There are 17 residues in the CDR3. The germline V gene has CDR1 LNHDA and CDR2 SQIVND (reference sequence). Trimming cost V 3 bases and J 4 bases; bases outside gene matches: 11. The CDR3 spells CASSIGRTGGGTGELFF. The DNA for the CDR3 is TGTGCCAGTAGTATCGGTCGGACGGGAGGAGGCACCGGGGAGCTGTTTTTT.

In the case of this clone: Its ends do not fully match the called genes, so a read error is possible. The genes are TRBV20-1 and TRBJ1-5; D remains ambiguous. The CDR3 is 11 amino acids. CDR1 is DFQATT and CDR2 is SNEGSKA in the germline V gene (reference sequence). Here the CDR3 reads CSARNTGPSIF. The CDR3 nucleotides read TGCAGTGCTCGCAATACTGGGCCCAGCATTTTT.

The CDR3 DNA follows: TGCAGCGTTGGAAGGACAAATGAGCAGTTCTTC. Residues: CSVGRTNEQFF. The chain combines TRBV29-1 with TRBJ2-1, with a possible D match to TRBD1 (5 bases). The germline CDR1 and CDR2 sequences are SQVTM and ANQGSEA. The ends were cut back, 4 bases at V and 7 bases at J, with 8 bases in the middle. CDR3 length equals 11 residues.

The genes are TRBV7-6 and TRBJ2-5; 14 nucleotides align to TRBD2. Germline CDR1 SGHVS, CDR2 FNYEAQ. This CDR3 comprises 16 residues. The V segment lost 5 bases and the J segment 4 bases; nucleotides outside the gene matches: 6. The CDR3 loop is CASSRGLAGGRETQYF. The CDR3 DNA follows: TGTGCCAGCAGCCGAGGACTAGCGGGAGGACGAGAGACCCAGTACTTC.

This chain links TRBV23-1 with TRBJ1-5, with D perhaps TRBD1 (6 bases). TRBV23-1 is designated an ORF whose function remains uncertain. The CDR3 spans 19 residues. V lost 6 bases and J 12 bases, leaving 36 bases between the germline ends. Here the CDR3 reads CASRRSRNGIQGRTDFQHF. CDR3 coding DNA: TGCGCCAGCAGACGTTCCCGGAATGGGATCCAGGGGCGTACCGACTTCCAGCATTTT.

This chain joins TRBV5-6 and TRBJ2-5, with 9 bases identical to TRBD1. TRBJ2-7 explains the end of the DNA better; the J call may be wrong. Germline V gives CDR1 SGHDT, CDR2 YYEEEE. The CDR3 covers 15 residues. The CDR3 DNA follows: TGTGCCAGCAGCCGGCCGGGACAGGGTGTCTACGAGCAGTACTTC. Amino acid sequence: CASSRPGQGVYEQYF.

The genes are TRBV10-3 and TRBJ1-3; D possibly corresponds to TRBD1 (5 bases). Per the germline V gene, CDR1 is ENHRY and CDR2 is SYGVKD. V lost 6 bases and J lost 0, with 15 bases in between. This CDR3 has 16 residues. The CDR3 DNA sequence: TGTGCCATCAGCGAGGGACTGGGGAGCTCTGGAAACACCATATATTTT. Protein: CAISEGLGSSGNTIYF.

This chain links TRBV29-1 with TRBJ1-1, with a weak D call TRBD1 (6 bases). CDR3 size: 12 residues. CDR1 is SQVTM and CDR2 is ANQGSEA in the germline V gene. Trimming pared 3 bases from V and 4 bases from J, leaving 9 bases between. CDR3 bases: TGCAGCGTTGAGGACAGTCGCACTGAAGCTTTCTTT. Its translation: CSVEDSRTEAFF.